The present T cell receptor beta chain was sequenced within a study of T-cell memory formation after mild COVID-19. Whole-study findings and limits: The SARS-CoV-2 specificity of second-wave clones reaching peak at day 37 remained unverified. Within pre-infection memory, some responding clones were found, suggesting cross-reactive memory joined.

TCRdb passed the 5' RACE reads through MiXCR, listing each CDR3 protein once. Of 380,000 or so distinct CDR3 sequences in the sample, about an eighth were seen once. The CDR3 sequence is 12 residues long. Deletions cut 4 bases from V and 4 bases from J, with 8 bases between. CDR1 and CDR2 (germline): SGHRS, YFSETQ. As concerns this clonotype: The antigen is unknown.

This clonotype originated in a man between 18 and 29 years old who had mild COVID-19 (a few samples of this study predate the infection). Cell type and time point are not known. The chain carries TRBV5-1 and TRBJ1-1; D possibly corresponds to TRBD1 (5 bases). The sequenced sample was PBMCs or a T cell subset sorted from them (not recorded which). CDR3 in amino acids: CASSRDPTEAFF. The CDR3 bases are TGCGCCAGCAGCAGGGACCCCACTGAAGCTTTCTTT.